This entry is about one TCR beta chain. Its antigen is not known. This record belongs to a study of immune evolution from preneoplasia to lung adenocarcinoma. Study findings and constraints: Top clone share appeared to fall from AAH through AIS, MIA, adenocarcinoma.

From germline, CDR1 is LNHDA and CDR2 SQIVND (reference sequence). CDR3 length: 14 amino acids. Trimming cost V 4 bases and J 4 bases, with 12 bases left between them. H&E slides confirmed each diagnosis, reviewed by two pathologists independently. Premalignant or tumor cells were enriched by macro-dissection after pathologic assessment. Libraries were prepared by immunoSEQ multiplex PCR; TCRdb keeps only in-frame clonotypes and omits some of them. Among around 40,000 clones listed, roughly 80% were seen once. This receptor was obtained from a person between 55 and 70 years old with lung adenocarcinoma. The sample consisted of FFPE invasive lung adenocarcinoma tissue. The V gene is TRBV19, the J gene TRBJ2-3, with a possible D match to TRBD2 (5 bases). CDR3 in DNA: TGTGCCAGTAGTACAAGGACTCGATCAGATACGCAGTATTTT. It specifies CASSTRTRSDTQYF.